A selection of T cell receptor beta chains follows, all from one sample in a study of T cell repertoires in cytomegalovirus infection. TCRdb passed the reads through MiXCR, listing each CDR3 protein once. The sample shows some 680,000 distinct CDR3 sequences, roughly a third of them seen only once. The sample comprised PBMCs. These receptors were taken from a human donor in good health (CMV status not recorded). Some clones in this sample may be carry-over from other donors' samples. CDR3s include the opening cysteine and the closing phenylalanine or tryptophan. The D gene is left open where the match is weak. Some rows mark clone size as missing; the rest say once, few, many or name a class of expanded clone.

v_call: TRBV15
d_call: TRBD2
clone_size: NA
j_call: TRBJ2-5
cdr3_aa: CATSRDQVRGGQETQYF
cdr3_nt: TGTGCCACCAGCAGAGATCAGGTCCGCGGGGGCCAAGAGACCCAGTACTTC

v_call: TRBV12-3/TRBV12-4
d_call: NA
clone_size: few
j_call: TRBJ1-1
cdr3_aa: CASSPGNANTEAFF
cdr3_nt: TGTGCCAGCAGTCCAGGGAACGCGAACACTGAAGCTTTCTTT

v_call: TRBV7-9
d_call: TRBD1
clone_size: NA
j_call: TRBJ2-6
cdr3_aa: CASSSTGEGANVLTF
cdr3_nt: TGTGCCAGCAGCTCTACAGGGGAGGGGGCCAACGTCCTGACTTTC

v_call: TRBV5-1
d_call: NA
clone_size: NA
j_call: TRBJ2-2
cdr3_aa: CASSPRCANTGELFF
cdr3_nt: TGCGCCAGCAGCCCGCGGTGTGCTAACACCGGGGAGCTGTTTTTT

v_call: TRBV25-1
d_call: TRBD2
clone_size: NA
j_call: TRBJ2-2
cdr3_aa: CASRLVGTSLTGELFF
cdr3_nt: TGTGCCAGCAGGTTAGTCGGGACTAGCCTTACCGGGGAGCTGTTTTTT

v_call: TRBV19
d_call: NA
clone_size: few
j_call: TRBJ1-1
cdr3_aa: CASSILGGNTEAFF
cdr3_nt: TGTGCCAGTAGTATCTTGGGGGGGAACACTGAAGCTTTCTTT

v_call: TRBV6-8
d_call: TRBD2
clone_size: once
j_call: TRBJ2-1
cdr3_aa: CASWNAGLAGGRYNEQFF
cdr3_nt: TGTGCCAGTTGGAACGCGGGGCTAGCGGGAGGAAGATACAATGAGCAGTTCTTC

v_call: TRBV27
d_call: NA
clone_size: few
j_call: TRBJ2-1
cdr3_aa: CASSTTGIRVGNEQFF
cdr3_nt: TGTGCCAGCAGTACCACAGGGATACGGGTTGGTAATGAGCAGTTCTTC

v_call: TRBV7-2
d_call: NA
clone_size: NA
j_call: TRBJ1-2
cdr3_aa: CASSLIPADRGYTF
cdr3_nt: TGTGCCAGCAGCTTAATTCCGGCAGACCGGGGCTACACCTTC

v_call: TRBV7-9
d_call: NA
clone_size: few
j_call: TRBJ2-5
cdr3_aa: CASSHLRDGQETQYF
cdr3_nt: TGTGCCAGCAGCCATCTCCGGGACGGGCAAGAGACCCAGTACTTC

v_call: TRBV10-3
d_call: NA
clone_size: few
j_call: TRBJ2-5
cdr3_aa: CAISDGVTGGETQYF
cdr3_nt: TGTGCCATCAGTGATGGTGTGACAGGTGGAGAGACCCAGTACTTC

v_call: TRBV7-6
d_call: NA
clone_size: few
j_call: TRBJ1-1
cdr3_aa: CASSLELGGAFF
cdr3_nt: TGTGCCAGCAGCTTAGAATTGGGCGGAGCTTTCTTT

v_call: TRBV7-6
d_call: TRBD2
clone_size: few
j_call: TRBJ2-1
cdr3_aa: CASSSETGGISYNEQFF
cdr3_nt: TGTGCCAGCAGCTCAGAGACGGGGGGAATCTCCTACAATGAGCAGTTCTTC

v_call: TRBV7-2
d_call: TRBD1
clone_size: NA
j_call: TRBJ2-1
cdr3_aa: CASSLVGTGGSEQFF
cdr3_nt: TGTGCCAGCAGCTTAGTTGGGACAGGGGGCTCTGAGCAGTTCTTC

v_call: TRBV28
d_call: NA
clone_size: few
j_call: TRBJ2-6
cdr3_aa: CASSLRFSGANVLTF
cdr3_nt: TGTGCCAGCAGTTTGAGATTCTCTGGGGCCAACGTCCTGACTTTC

v_call: TRBV28
d_call: TRBD1
clone_size: NA
j_call: TRBJ2-7
cdr3_aa: CASRWGDRASAEQYF
cdr3_nt: TGTGCCAGCAGGTGGGGGGACAGGGCTTCTGCCGAGCAGTACTTC

v_call: TRBV6-5
d_call: TRBD1
clone_size: NA
j_call: TRBJ1-4
cdr3_aa: CASSYVRGQRKLFF
cdr3_nt: TGTGCCAGCAGTTACGTTAGGGGGCAACGAAAACTGTTTTTT

v_call: TRBV2
d_call: TRBD1
clone_size: NA
j_call: TRBJ2-5
cdr3_aa: CASSEGQGARETQYF
cdr3_nt: TGTGCCAGCAGTGAAGGACAGGGGGCAAGAGAGACCCAGTACTTC

v_call: TRBV28
d_call: NA
clone_size: NA
j_call: TRBJ1-5
cdr3_aa: CASSKQGLSQPQHF
cdr3_nt: TGTGCCAGCAGTAAACAGGGTCTTTCTCAGCCCCAGCATTTT

v_call: TRBV3-1
d_call: NA
clone_size: few
j_call: TRBJ2-5
cdr3_aa: CASSPLIGETQYF
cdr3_nt: TGTGCCAGCAGCCCCTTGATCGGGGAGACCCAGTACTTC

v_call: TRBV6-1
d_call: NA
clone_size: many
j_call: TRBJ1-5
cdr3_aa: CASRTYDRSQQPQHF
cdr3_nt: TGTGCCAGCAGGACCTACGACAGAAGTCAACAGCCCCAGCATTTT

v_call: TRBV5-6
d_call: NA
clone_size: NA
j_call: TRBJ2-3
cdr3_aa: CASSLNGPYTDTQYF
cdr3_nt: TGTGCCAGCAGCTTGAACGGACCCTACACAGATACGCAGTATTTT

v_call: TRBV28
d_call: NA
clone_size: once
j_call: TRBJ1-2
cdr3_aa: CASRTGDGYGYTF
cdr3_nt: TGTGCCAGCAGGACGGGGGATGGCTATGGCTACACCTTC

v_call: TRBV19
d_call: TRBD1
clone_size: NA
j_call: TRBJ1-1
cdr3_aa: CASRTTGMNTEAFF
cdr3_nt: TGTGCCAGTAGAACGACAGGGATGAACACTGAAGCTTTCTTT

v_call: TRBV10-3
d_call: NA
clone_size: few
j_call: TRBJ2-1
cdr3_aa: CAISLQGEEQFF
cdr3_nt: TGTGCCATCAGTTTACAGGGAGAGGAGCAGTTCTTC

v_call: TRBV6-5
d_call: NA
clone_size: NA
j_call: TRBJ1-1
cdr3_aa: CASSYASGVTEAFF
cdr3_nt: TGTGCCAGCAGTTACGCCTCCGGGGTCACTGAAGCTTTCTTT

v_call: TRBV9
d_call: TRBD2
clone_size: NA
j_call: TRBJ2-5
cdr3_aa: CASSASGLAGEETQYF
cdr3_nt: TGTGCCAGCAGCGCCTCGGGACTAGCGGGAGAAGAGACCCAGTACTTC

v_call: TRBV19
d_call: NA
clone_size: few
j_call: TRBJ2-7
cdr3_aa: CASSIQGGYEQYF
cdr3_nt: TGTGCCAGTAGTATACAGGGAGGCTACGAGCAGTACTTC

v_call: TRBV29-1
d_call: TRBD1
clone_size: NA
j_call: TRBJ2-6
cdr3_aa: CGVDRAGATVLTF
cdr3_nt: TGCGGCGTGGACAGGGCTGGGGCCACCGTCCTGACTTTC

v_call: TRBV28
d_call: NA
clone_size: NA
j_call: TRBJ1-5
cdr3_aa: CASSFDMNNQPQHF
cdr3_nt: TGTGCCAGCAGTTTTGACATGAACAATCAGCCCCAGCATTTT

v_call: TRBV7-8
d_call: NA
clone_size: few
j_call: TRBJ2-7
cdr3_aa: CASSFTGTAGYEQYF
cdr3_nt: TGTGCCAGCAGCTTTACCGGGACAGCGGGGTACGAGCAGTACTTC

v_call: TRBV7-2
d_call: NA
clone_size: many
j_call: TRBJ2-7
cdr3_aa: CASSRSGQGFSYEQYF
cdr3_nt: TGTGCCAGCAGCCGCTCGGGGCAGGGGTTCTCCTACGAGCAGTACTTC

v_call: TRBV5-4
d_call: NA
clone_size: few
j_call: TRBJ1-6
cdr3_aa: CASTPSGRLVSPLHF
cdr3_nt: TGTGCCAGCACCCCTAGTGGTAGGCTGGTTTCACCCCTCCACTTT

v_call: TRBV30
d_call: TRBD2
clone_size: few
j_call: TRBJ2-7
cdr3_aa: CAWSPGRGSYEQYF
cdr3_nt: TGTGCCTGGAGCCCCGGGAGGGGGTCGTACGAGCAGTACTTC

v_call: TRBV12-3/TRBV12-4
d_call: NA
clone_size: NA
j_call: TRBJ1-4
cdr3_aa: CASSTGGREKLFF
cdr3_nt: TGTGCCAGCAGTACAGGCGGAAGAGAAAAACTGTTTTTT

v_call: TRBV28
d_call: NA
clone_size: few
j_call: TRBJ1-1
cdr3_aa: CASSRGTNTEAFF
cdr3_nt: TGTGCCAGCAGCCGGGGGACCAACACTGAAGCTTTCTTT

v_call: TRBV2
d_call: NA
clone_size: NA
j_call: TRBJ2-7
cdr3_aa: CASSEEVGGEQYF
cdr3_nt: TGTGCCAGCAGTGAAGAGGTTGGGGGCGAGCAGTACTTC

v_call: TRBV2
d_call: NA
clone_size: NA
j_call: TRBJ1-1
cdr3_aa: CASRRGPNTEAFF
cdr3_nt: TGTGCCAGCAGGCGGGGACCCAACACTGAAGCTTTCTTT

v_call: TRBV19
d_call: TRBD1
clone_size: NA
j_call: TRBJ1-5
cdr3_aa: CATSDRGGNQPQHF
cdr3_nt: TGTGCCACCTCGGACAGGGGCGGGAATCAGCCCCAGCATTTT

v_call: TRBV24-1
d_call: TRBD2
clone_size: NA
j_call: TRBJ2-1
cdr3_aa: CATSPSGRHNEQFF
cdr3_nt: TGTGCCACCAGTCCTAGCGGGAGGCACAATGAGCAGTTCTTC

v_call: TRBV6-6
d_call: TRBD2
clone_size: few
j_call: TRBJ2-1
cdr3_aa: CASSYSSLWASGTPNTYNEQFF
cdr3_nt: TGTGCCAGCAGTTACTCGAGTTTATGGGCTAGCGGGACCCCCAATACCTACAATGAGCAGTTCTTC

v_call: TRBV24-1
d_call: NA
clone_size: NA
j_call: TRBJ2-5
cdr3_aa: CATSDEKETQYF
cdr3_nt: TGTGCCACCAGTGATGAGAAAGAGACCCAGTACTTC

v_call: TRBV27
d_call: TRBD1
clone_size: NA
j_call: TRBJ2-7
cdr3_aa: CASSPWAGQGAYEQYF
cdr3_nt: TGTGCCAGCAGTCCCTGGGCGGGACAGGGGGCCTACGAGCAGTACTTC

v_call: TRBV5-4
d_call: TRBD2
clone_size: NA
j_call: TRBJ2-7
cdr3_aa: CASSPPGGGAAIGQYF
cdr3_nt: TGTGCCAGCAGCCCCCCGGGGGGAGGGGCCGCGATCGGGCAGTACTTC

v_call: TRBV7-9
d_call: NA
clone_size: many
j_call: TRBJ1-1
cdr3_aa: CASSLETGTEAFF
cdr3_nt: TGTGCCAGCAGCTTAGAGACAGGCACTGAAGCTTTCTTT

v_call: TRBV29-1
d_call: NA
clone_size: few
j_call: TRBJ1-5
cdr3_aa: CSAAEGTNQPQHF
cdr3_nt: TGCAGCGCCGCGGAGGGAACCAATCAGCCCCAGCATTTT

v_call: TRBV6-1
d_call: TRBD2
clone_size: NA
j_call: TRBJ2-2
cdr3_aa: CASSERRLARGSGELFF
cdr3_nt: TGTGCCAGCAGTGAACGCAGACTAGCGAGGGGCTCCGGGGAGCTGTTTTTT

v_call: TRBV5-1
d_call: NA
clone_size: NA
j_call: TRBJ2-7
cdr3_aa: CASSLNMGSYEQYF
cdr3_nt: TGCGCCAGCAGCTTGAATATGGGCTCCTACGAGCAGTACTTC

v_call: TRBV10-3
d_call: TRBD1
clone_size: once
j_call: TRBJ1-1
cdr3_aa: CARQTRGQQGKAFF
cdr3_nt: TGTGCCAGACAAACCAGGGGCCAACAGGGGAAAGCTTTCTTT

v_call: TRBV6-1
d_call: NA
clone_size: NA
j_call: TRBJ1-1
cdr3_aa: CASSPRGGATEAFF
cdr3_nt: TGTGCCAGCTCCCCCCGGGGGGGCGCAACTGAAGCTTTCTTT

v_call: TRBV7-2
d_call: TRBD1
clone_size: few
j_call: TRBJ1-4
cdr3_aa: CASSLRRGPGHTTNEKLFF
cdr3_nt: TGTGCCAGCAGCTTGAGGAGGGGGCCGGGGCATACAACTAATGAAAAACTGTTTTTT

v_call: TRBV28
d_call: TRBD1
clone_size: few
j_call: TRBJ2-5
cdr3_aa: CASSSRTGQVGETQYF
cdr3_nt: TGTGCCAGCAGTTCGCGAACGGGACAGGTGGGAGAGACCCAGTACTTC

v_call: TRBV12-3/TRBV12-4
d_call: NA
clone_size: NA
j_call: TRBJ2-3
cdr3_aa: CASSHSGGLTDTQYF
cdr3_nt: TGTGCCAGCAGCCACTCGGGGGGCCTGACAGATACGCAGTATTTT

v_call: TRBV6-5
d_call: TRBD2
clone_size: few
j_call: TRBJ2-3
cdr3_aa: CASSTVAGLAGFVDTQYF
cdr3_nt: TGTGCCAGCAGTACGGTAGCGGGACTAGCGGGATTCGTAGATACGCAGTATTTT

v_call: TRBV5-1
d_call: NA
clone_size: NA
j_call: TRBJ2-7
cdr3_aa: CASSLGTGVVVQYF
cdr3_nt: TGCGCCAGCAGCCTAGGGACCGGTGTGGTTGTGCAGTACTTC

v_call: TRBV19
d_call: NA
clone_size: few
j_call: TRBJ1-1
cdr3_aa: CASSTILLGQNGAEAFF
cdr3_nt: TGTGCCAGTAGTACGATTTTATTAGGACAGAATGGCGCTGAAGCTTTCTTT

v_call: TRBV10-3
d_call: TRBD1
clone_size: NA
j_call: TRBJ1-1
cdr3_aa: CAVLDRGTEAFF
cdr3_nt: TGTGCCGTCCTGGACAGGGGAACTGAAGCTTTCTTT

v_call: TRBV20-1
d_call: NA
clone_size: NA
j_call: TRBJ2-1
cdr3_aa: CSASKGDHEQFF
cdr3_nt: TGCAGTGCTAGTAAGGGGGATCACGAGCAGTTCTTC

v_call: TRBV7-2
d_call: NA
clone_size: many
j_call: TRBJ2-7
cdr3_aa: CASSSVAKTYEQYF
cdr3_nt: TGTGCCAGCAGCTCTGTAGCGAAAACCTACGAGCAGTACTTC